Listed here is a single T cell receptor beta chain. The data are from a study of control samples from healthy donors and cancer patients. Germline V gene lookup returns CDR1 LNHNV and CDR2 YYDKDF (reference sequence). The CDR3 runs 11 residues. Trimming took 1 base from V and 8 from J, leaving 2 bases between them. Using immunoSEQ multiplex PCR, the repertoire was profiled, and TCRdb retains in-frame clones only, with some absent. The sample has 200,000 or so clones, 85% to 95% seen once. V gene TRBV15 combines with J gene TRBJ1-4, with D unclear. The sequenced material came from blood. The receptor was derived from a middle-aged man in good health. CDR3: CATSRGEKLFF. In nucleotides, the CDR3 is TGTGCCACCAGCAGAGGGGAAAAACTGTTTTTT.